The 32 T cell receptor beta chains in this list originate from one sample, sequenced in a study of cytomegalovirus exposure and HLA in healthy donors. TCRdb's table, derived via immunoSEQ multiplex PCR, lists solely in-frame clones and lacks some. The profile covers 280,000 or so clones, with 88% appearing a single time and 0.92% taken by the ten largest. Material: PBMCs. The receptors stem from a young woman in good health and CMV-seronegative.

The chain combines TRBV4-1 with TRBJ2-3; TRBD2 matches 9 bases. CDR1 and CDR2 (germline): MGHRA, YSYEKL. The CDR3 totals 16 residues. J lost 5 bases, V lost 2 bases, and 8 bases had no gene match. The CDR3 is CASSQFPSGTLDTQYF. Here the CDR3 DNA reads TGCGCCAGCAGCCAATTCCCTAGCGGGACGCTAGATACGCAGTATTTT.

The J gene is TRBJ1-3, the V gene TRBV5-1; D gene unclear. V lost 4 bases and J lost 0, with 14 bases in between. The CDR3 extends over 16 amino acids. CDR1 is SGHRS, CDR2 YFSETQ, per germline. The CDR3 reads CASSPHSGDSGNTIYF. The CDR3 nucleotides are TGCGCCAGCAGCCCTCACTCCGGGGACTCTGGAAACACCATATATTTT. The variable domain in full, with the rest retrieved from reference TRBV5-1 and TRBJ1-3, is KAGVTQTPRYLIKTRGQQVTLSCSPISGHRSVSWYQQTPGQGLQFLFEYFSETQRNKGNFPGRFSGRQFSNSRSEMNVSTLELGDSALYLCASSPHSGDSGNTIYFGEGSWLTVV.

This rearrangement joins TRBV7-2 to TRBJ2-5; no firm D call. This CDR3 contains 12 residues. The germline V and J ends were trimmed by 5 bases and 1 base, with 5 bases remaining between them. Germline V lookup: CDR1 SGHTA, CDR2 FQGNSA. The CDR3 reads CASSLVQETQYF. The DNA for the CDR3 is TGTGCCAGCAGCCTCGTCCAAGAGACCCAGTACTTC.

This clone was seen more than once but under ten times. The CDR3 nucleotides are TGTGCCAGCAGCCTCCATAGCAAGGAGCTGTTTTTT. Residues: CASSLHSKELFF. J is TRBJ2-2 and V is TRBV7-6; D ambiguous. CDR3 length: 12 residues. Trimming took off 5 bases at V and 10 bases at J, with 11 bases between the two ends. The germline V gene encodes CDR1 SGHVS and CDR2 FNYEAQ.

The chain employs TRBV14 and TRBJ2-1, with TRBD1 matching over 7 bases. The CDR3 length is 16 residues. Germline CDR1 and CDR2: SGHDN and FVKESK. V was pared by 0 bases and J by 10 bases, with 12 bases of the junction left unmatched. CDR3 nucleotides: TGTGCCAGCAGCCAAGATTATCACAGGGGATACCTCGAGCAGTTCTTC. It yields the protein CASSQDYHRGYLEQFF.

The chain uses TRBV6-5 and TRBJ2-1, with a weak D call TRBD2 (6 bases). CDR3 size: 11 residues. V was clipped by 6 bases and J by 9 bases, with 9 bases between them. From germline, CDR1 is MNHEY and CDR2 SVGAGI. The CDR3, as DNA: TGTGCCAGCAGAGAGGAGGGTGAGCAGTTCTTC. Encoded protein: CASREEGEQFF.

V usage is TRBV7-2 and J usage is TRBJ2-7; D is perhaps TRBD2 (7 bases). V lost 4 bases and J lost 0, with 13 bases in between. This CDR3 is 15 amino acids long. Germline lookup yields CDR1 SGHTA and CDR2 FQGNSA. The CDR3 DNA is TGTGCCAGCAGCTCCCGCGGGGGCTTCTCCTACGAGCAGTACTTC. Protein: CASSSRGGFSYEQYF.

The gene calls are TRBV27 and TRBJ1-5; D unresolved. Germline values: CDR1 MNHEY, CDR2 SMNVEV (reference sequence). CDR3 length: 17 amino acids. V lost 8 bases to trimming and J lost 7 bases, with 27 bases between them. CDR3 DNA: TGTGCCAGCGGGCAGAGGGCAGTCCGGAATGTTGGGCAGCCCCAGCATTTT. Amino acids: CASGQRAVRNVGQPQHF.

CDR3 region: CASSRDRGQWDQYF. The CDR3 nucleotides read TGTGCCAGCAGCCGGGACAGGGGGCAATGGGACCAGTACTTC. The chain employs TRBV7-2 and TRBJ2-5, with 12 bases that match TRBD1. The junction had 8 bases not matched to a gene; V was cut back by 5 bases and J by 10 bases. Per germline, CDR1 SGHTA and CDR2 FQGNSA. The CDR3 runs 14 residues.

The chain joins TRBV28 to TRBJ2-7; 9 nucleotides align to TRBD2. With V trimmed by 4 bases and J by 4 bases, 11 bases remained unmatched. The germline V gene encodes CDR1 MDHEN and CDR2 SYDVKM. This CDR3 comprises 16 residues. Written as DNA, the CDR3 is TGTGCCAGCAGTTCCCATAGCGGGAGACGCCAGTACGAGCAGTACTTC. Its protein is CASSSHSGRRQYEQYF. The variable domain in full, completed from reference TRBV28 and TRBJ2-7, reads DVKVTQSSRYLVKRTGEKVFLECVQDMDHENMFWYRQDPGLGLRLIYFSYDVKMKEKGDIPEGYSVSREKKERFSLILESASTNQTSMYLCASSSHSGRRQYEQYFGPGTRLTVT.

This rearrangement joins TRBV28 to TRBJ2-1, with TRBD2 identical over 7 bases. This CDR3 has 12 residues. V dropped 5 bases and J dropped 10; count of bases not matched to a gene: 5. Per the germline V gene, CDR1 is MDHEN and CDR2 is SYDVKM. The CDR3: CASSEGLSEQFF. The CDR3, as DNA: TGTGCCAGCAGTGAGGGACTATCGGAGCAGTTCTTC.

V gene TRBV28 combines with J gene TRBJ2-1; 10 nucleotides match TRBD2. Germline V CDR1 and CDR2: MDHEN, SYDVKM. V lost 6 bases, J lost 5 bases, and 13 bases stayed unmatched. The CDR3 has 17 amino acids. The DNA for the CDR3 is TGTGCCAGCAGACCGCGTTTAGCGGGAGGATATAACAATGAGCAGTTCTTC. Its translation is CASRPRLAGGYNNEQFF. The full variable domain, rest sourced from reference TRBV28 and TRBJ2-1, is DVKVTQSSRYLVKRTGEKVFLECVQDMDHENMFWYRQDPGLGLRLIYFSYDVKMKEKGDIPEGYSVSREKKERFSLILESASTNQTSMYLCASRPRLAGGYNNEQFFGPGTRLTVL.

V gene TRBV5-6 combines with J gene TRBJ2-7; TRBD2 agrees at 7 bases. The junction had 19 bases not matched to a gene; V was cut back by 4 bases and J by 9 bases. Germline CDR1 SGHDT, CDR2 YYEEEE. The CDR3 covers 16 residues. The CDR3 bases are TGTGCCAGCAGCCCGAGGCCTAGCGGAAAGGGACGGCGGCAGTACTTC. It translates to CASSPRPSGKGRRQYF.

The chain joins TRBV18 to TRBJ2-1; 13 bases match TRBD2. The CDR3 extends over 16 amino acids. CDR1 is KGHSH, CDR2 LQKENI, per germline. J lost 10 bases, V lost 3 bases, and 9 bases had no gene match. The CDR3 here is CASSPGLAGLQVEQFF. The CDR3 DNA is TGTGCCAGCTCACCGGGACTAGCGGGACTTCAGGTCGAGCAGTTCTTC.

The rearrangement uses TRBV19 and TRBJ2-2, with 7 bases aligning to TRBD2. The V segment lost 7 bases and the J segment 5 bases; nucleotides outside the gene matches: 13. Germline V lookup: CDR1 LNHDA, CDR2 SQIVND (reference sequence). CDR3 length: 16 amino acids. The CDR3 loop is CASMRERGFPTGELFF. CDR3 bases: TGTGCCAGTATGCGGGAGAGGGGCTTCCCTACCGGGGAGCTGTTTTTT.

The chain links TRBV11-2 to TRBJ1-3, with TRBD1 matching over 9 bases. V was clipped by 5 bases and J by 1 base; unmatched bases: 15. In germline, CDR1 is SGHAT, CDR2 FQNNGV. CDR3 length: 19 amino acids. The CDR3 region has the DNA TGTGCCAGCAGCCCCCTTACAGGGGGCAGTTCAGGGTCTGGAAACACCATATATTTT. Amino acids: CASSPLTGGSSGSGNTIYF.

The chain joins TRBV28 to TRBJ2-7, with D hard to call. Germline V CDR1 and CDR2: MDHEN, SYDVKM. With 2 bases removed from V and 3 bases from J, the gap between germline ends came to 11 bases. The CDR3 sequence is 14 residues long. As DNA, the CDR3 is TGTGCCAGCAGTTTAAAAGTCCCCAGCTACGAGCAGTACTTC. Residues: CASSLKVPSYEQYF.

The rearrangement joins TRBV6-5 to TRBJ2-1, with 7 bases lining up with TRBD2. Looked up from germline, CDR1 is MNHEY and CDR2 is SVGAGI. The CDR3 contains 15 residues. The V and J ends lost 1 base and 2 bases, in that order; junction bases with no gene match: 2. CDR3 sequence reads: CASSYFLAAYNEQFF. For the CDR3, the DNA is TGTGCCAGCAGTTACTTCCTAGCGGCCTACAATGAGCAGTTCTTC.

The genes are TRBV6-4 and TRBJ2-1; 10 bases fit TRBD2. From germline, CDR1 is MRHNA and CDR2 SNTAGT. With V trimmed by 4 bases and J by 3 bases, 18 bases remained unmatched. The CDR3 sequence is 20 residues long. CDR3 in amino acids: CASSVRLAGVSGLGYNEQFF. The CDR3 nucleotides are TGTGCCAGCAGTGTCCGGCTAGCGGGAGTCAGTGGGTTGGGCTACAATGAGCAGTTCTTC.

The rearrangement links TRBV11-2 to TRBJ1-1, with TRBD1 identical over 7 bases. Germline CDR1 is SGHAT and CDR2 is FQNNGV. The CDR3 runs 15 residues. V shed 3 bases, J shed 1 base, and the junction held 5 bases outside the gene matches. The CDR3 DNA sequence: TGTGCCAGCAGCTTCCCACAGGGGCGGAACACTGAAGCTTTCTTT. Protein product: CASSFPQGRNTEAFF.

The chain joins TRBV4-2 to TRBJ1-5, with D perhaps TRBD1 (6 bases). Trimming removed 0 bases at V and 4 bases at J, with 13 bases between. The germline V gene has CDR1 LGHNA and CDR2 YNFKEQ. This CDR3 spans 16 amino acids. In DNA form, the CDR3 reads TGTGCCAGCAGCCAAGAGGCAGGGGAGTGGAATCAGCCCCAGCATTTT. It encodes CASSQEAGEWNQPQHF.

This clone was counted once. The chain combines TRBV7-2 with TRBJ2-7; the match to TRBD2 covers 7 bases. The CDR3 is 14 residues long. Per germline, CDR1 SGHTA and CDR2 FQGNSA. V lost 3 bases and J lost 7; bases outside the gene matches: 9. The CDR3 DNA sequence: TGTGCCAGCAGCTTTGCGCGGGAGTCGGTAGAGCAGTACTTC. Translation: CASSFARESVEQYF.

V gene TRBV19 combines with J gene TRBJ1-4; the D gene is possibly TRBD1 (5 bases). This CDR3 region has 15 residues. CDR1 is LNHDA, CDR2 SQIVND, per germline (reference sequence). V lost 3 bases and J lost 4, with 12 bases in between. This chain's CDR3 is CASSMRGAFNEKLFF. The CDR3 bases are TGTGCCAGTAGTATGCGGGGCGCCTTTAATGAAAAACTGTTTTTT.

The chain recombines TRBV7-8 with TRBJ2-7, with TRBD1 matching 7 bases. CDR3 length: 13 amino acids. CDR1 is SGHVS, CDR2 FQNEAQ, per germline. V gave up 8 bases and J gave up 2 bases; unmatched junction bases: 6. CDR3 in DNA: TGTGCCAGCTCAAGACAGGGTGCCTACGAGCAGTACTTC. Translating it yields CASSRQGAYEQYF.

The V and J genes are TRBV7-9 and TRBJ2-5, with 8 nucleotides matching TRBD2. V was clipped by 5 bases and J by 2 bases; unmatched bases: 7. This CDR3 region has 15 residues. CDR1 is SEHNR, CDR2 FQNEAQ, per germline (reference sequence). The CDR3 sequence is CASSRAGAEQETQYF. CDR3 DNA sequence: TGTGCCAGCAGCAGAGCGGGAGCGGAACAAGAGACCCAGTACTTC.

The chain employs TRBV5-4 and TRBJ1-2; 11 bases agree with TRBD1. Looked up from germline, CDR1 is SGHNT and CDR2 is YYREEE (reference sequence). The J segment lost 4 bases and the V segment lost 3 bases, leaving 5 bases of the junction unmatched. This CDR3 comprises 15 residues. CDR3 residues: CASSSGQGAGYGYTF. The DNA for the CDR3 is TGTGCCAGCAGCTCAGGACAGGGGGCCGGCTATGGCTACACCTTC.

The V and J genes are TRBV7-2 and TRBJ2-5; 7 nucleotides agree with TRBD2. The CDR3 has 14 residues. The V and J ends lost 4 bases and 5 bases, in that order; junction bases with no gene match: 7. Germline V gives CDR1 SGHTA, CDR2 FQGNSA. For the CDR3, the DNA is TGTGCCAGCAGCTCCGGGGGGATCCCGGAGACCCAGTACTTC. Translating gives CASSSGGIPETQYF.

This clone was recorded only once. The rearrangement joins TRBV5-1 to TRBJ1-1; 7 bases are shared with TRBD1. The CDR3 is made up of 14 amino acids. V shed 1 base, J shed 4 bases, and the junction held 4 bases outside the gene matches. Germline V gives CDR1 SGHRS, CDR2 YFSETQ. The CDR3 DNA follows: TGCGCCAGCAGCTTGAGCTCAGGGGGCACTGAAGCTTTCTTT. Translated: CASSLSSGGTEAFF.

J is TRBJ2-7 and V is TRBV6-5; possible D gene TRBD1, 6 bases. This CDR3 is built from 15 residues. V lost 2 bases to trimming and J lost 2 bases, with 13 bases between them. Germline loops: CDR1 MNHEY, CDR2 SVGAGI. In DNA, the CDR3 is TGTGCCAGCAGTTACAGTCTTGGGGACACCTACGAGCAGTACTTC. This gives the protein CASSYSLGDTYEQYF.

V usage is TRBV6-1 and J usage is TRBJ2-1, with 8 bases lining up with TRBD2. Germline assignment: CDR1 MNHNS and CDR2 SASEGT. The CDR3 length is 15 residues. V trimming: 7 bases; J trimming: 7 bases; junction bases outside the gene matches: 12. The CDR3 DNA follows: TGTGCCAGCACCTCGGGGACTAGTGAGTTGAATGAGCAGTTCTTC. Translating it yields CASTSGTSELNEQFF.

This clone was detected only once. CDR3 sequence: CASSVDSNEQFF. The DNA of the CDR3 is TGTGCCAGCAGCGTAGACAGCAATGAGCAGTTCTTC. This rearrangement joins TRBV9 to TRBJ2-1; D is unresolved. The CDR3 contains 12 residues. V dropped 0 bases and J dropped 6 bases, with 4 bases sitting between them. Germline V lookup: CDR1 SGDLS, CDR2 YYNGEE.

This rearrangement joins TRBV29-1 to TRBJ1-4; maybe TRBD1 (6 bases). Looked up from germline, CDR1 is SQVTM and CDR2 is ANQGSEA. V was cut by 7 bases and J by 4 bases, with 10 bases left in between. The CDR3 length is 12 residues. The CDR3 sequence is CSAGGHNEKLFF. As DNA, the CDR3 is TGCAGCGCGGGGGGCCATAATGAAAAACTGTTTTTT.